This T cell receptor (beta chain) appears in the sequencing data of a study of response to subunit inactivated influenza vaccine. Broader study findings: Authors suggested seasonal influenza vaccinations each recruit few new T cells.

Germline CDR1 SNHLY, CDR2 FYNNEI. The V segment lost 8 bases and the J segment 7 bases; nucleotides outside the gene matches: 5. This CDR3 is built from 13 residues. TCRdb itself ran the RT-PCR reads through MiXCR, one entry per CDR3 protein. The table shows a few hundred thousand distinct CDR3 sequences, with approximately 21% occurring only once. On this clonotype itself: Its target is not known.

The V call is TRBV2, the J call TRBJ1-5, with 10 nucleotides matching TRBD1. Sample: PBMCs from blood, taken approximately 20 months after vaccination. This TCR was sampled from a man between 50 and 69 years old who received an inactivated influenza vaccine. In DNA, the CDR3 is TGTGCCAGCGGACAGGGGGTTCCCCAGCCCCAGCATTTT. It encodes CASGQGVPQPQHF.